This T cell receptor beta chain was sequenced for a study of T cells in Graves' hyperthyroidism and ophthalmopathy. Study-wide results and caveats: Through a model of 13 V-J features, ophthalmopathy was separated from stable hyperthyroidism. Most thyroid clonotypes expanded above 0.001 were also detected in blood.

Amplification of TCR beta CDR3 regions was performed using RNA transcripts as template. First-round RT-PCR of the TCR CDR3 relied on the HTBI primer set. Using its own MiXCR run on the multiplex PCR reads, TCRdb lists one record per CDR3 protein. The sample lists about 290,000 distinct CDR3 sequences, about 14% occurring once. Uncontrolled infection, other autoimmune disease, pregnancy or lactation excluded patients. From 9 to 10 ml of fresh peripheral blood, PBMCs were isolated. Trimming took 5 bases from V and 5 from J, leaving 18 bases between them. The CDR3 runs to 15 residues. Germline V CDR1 and CDR2: SGHNT, YENEEA. On this clonotype: Its antigen is not known.

This receptor was taken from a woman aged 25 to 39 with Graves' hyperthyroidism that later progressed to Graves' ophthalmopathy. V and J are TRBV11-3 and TRBJ1-1; maybe TRBD1 (5 bases). Sequencing was performed on blood. This chain's CDR3 is CASSPRGGGETEAFF. The CDR3 bases are TGTGCCAGCAGCCCCCGCGGGGGGGGAGAGACTGAAGCTTTCTTT. Looking up the rest from reference TRBV11-3 and TRBJ1-1 gives the full variable domain: EAGVVQSPRYKIIEKKQPVAFWCNPISGHNTLYWYLQNLGQGPELLIRYENEEAVDDSQLPKDRFSAERLKGVDSTLKIQPAELGDSAVYLCASSPRGGGETEAFFGQGTRLTVV.